The T cell receptor beta chain described here comes from a study of regulatory T cells in long-lasting Graves disease. Between the trimmed V and J ends, which lost 8 bases and 6 bases, there was a span of 14 bases. Germline-derived CDR1 and CDR2 are LNHDA and SQIVND (reference sequence). This CDR3 contains 12 residues. Time point reported: persistent/refractory GD, antithyroid drugs over 5 years with positive TRAb. PBMCs were the source of the RNA used for TCR sequencing. Construction of TCR beta libraries relied on iRepertoire HTBI primers and on Arm-PCR targeting CDR3 regions. TCRdb reanalysed the multiplex PCR reads using MiXCR and keeps one entry per CDR3 protein. Of roughly 360,000 distinct CDR3 sequences in the sample, less than 30% were seen once.

This TCR was recovered from a woman in her thirties or forties with Graves disease. The rearrangement links TRBV19 to TRBJ2-7; possibly TRBD1 for D (7 bases). The sample in question was peripheral blood mononuclear cells (PBMCs), obtained when the disease was refractory, from a patient treated with antithyroid drugs. The CDR3 sequence: CASRQGLGEQYF. CDR3 DNA sequence: TGTGCCAGTCGACAGGGACTGGGCGAGCAGTACTTC. The variable domain in full, completed from reference TRBV19 and TRBJ2-7, reads DGGITQSPKYLFRKEGQNVTLSCEQNLNHDAMYWYRQDPGQGLRLIYYSQIVNDFQKGDIAEGYSVSREKKESFPLTVTSAQKNPTAFYLCASRQGLGEQYFGPGTRLTVT.